These T cell receptor beta chains were read from a single sample in a study of spatial heterogeneity in lung cancer. From the 5' RACE reads, TCRdb called clonotypes with MiXCR, one entry per CDR3 protein. The profile shows under 150,000 distinct CDR3 sequences, 9.5% to 15% of them singletons. The specimen was PBMCs, collected at follow-up. The receptors shown here come from a male donor with early-stage non-small cell lung cancer. CDR3s include the opening cysteine and the closing phenylalanine or tryptophan. The D gene is left open where the match is weak. Clone size is given for some rows only: seen once, a few or many times, or a class if the clone is expanded.

CDR3nt: TGTGCCAGCAGCCCCCAGGGGGCCAATGAGCAGTTCTTC
CDR3aa: CASSPQGANEQFF
d_gene: TRBD1
j_gene: TRBJ2-1
v_gene: TRBV11-3
abundance: NA

CDR3nt: TGCAGCGCCAGACAGGGTAGCAATCAGCCCCAGCATTTT
CDR3aa: CSARQGSNQPQHF
d_gene: TRBD1
j_gene: TRBJ1-5
v_gene: TRBV29-1
abundance: NA

CDR3nt: TGTGCCAGCAGTTTGGGGGACAGCCTAAATTCACCCCTCCACTTT
CDR3aa: CASSLGDSLNSPLHF
d_gene: TRBD1
j_gene: TRBJ1-6
v_gene: TRBV28
abundance: few

CDR3nt: TGTGCCAGCAACATACAGCCAACCGATAATTCACCCCTCCACTTT
CDR3aa: CASNIQPTDNSPLHF
d_gene: NA
j_gene: TRBJ1-6
v_gene: TRBV5-5
abundance: NA

CDR3nt: TGCGCCAGCGGACAGGGAGGCTCCTACGAGCAGTACTTC
CDR3aa: CASGQGGSYEQYF
d_gene: TRBD1
j_gene: TRBJ2-7
v_gene: TRBV5-1
abundance: NA

CDR3nt: TGTGCCAGCACCTCACTCGAGGGGGCGTATGGCTACACCTTC
CDR3aa: CASTSLEGAYGYTF
d_gene: TRBD1
j_gene: TRBJ1-2
v_gene: TRBV12-3/TRBV12-4
abundance: few

CDR3nt: TGTGCCAGCAGTGGTAATCCAGGGAACACTGAAGCTTTCTTT
CDR3aa: CASSGNPGNTEAFF
d_gene: NA
j_gene: TRBJ1-1
v_gene: TRBV6-4
abundance: many

CDR3nt: TGTGCCAGCAGTCCCCAGGGACCCATTAATTCACCCCTCCACTTT
CDR3aa: CASSPQGPINSPLHF
d_gene: NA
j_gene: TRBJ1-6
v_gene: TRBV12-3/TRBV12-4
abundance: few

CDR3nt: TGTGCCACTGTAGACTCAGGTTCTTCCTACGAGCAGTACTTC
CDR3aa: CATVDSGSSYEQYF
d_gene: NA
j_gene: TRBJ2-7
v_gene: TRBV11-1
abundance: NA

CDR3nt: TGCAGCGTTGAAGAAGGGTCTAGGACAGATACGCAGTATTTT
CDR3aa: CSVEEGSRTDTQYF
d_gene: NA
j_gene: TRBJ2-3
v_gene: TRBV29-1
abundance: few

CDR3nt: TGTGCCAGCAGCTCGGGGACAGGGGCAGAGACCCAGTACTTC
CDR3aa: CASSSGTGAETQYF
d_gene: TRBD1
j_gene: TRBJ2-5
v_gene: TRBV11-3
abundance: NA

CDR3nt: TGTGCCAGCAGCTCAGAGACAGGCAACACCGGGGAGCTGTTTTTT
CDR3aa: CASSSETGNTGELFF
d_gene: NA
j_gene: TRBJ2-2
v_gene: TRBV5-4
abundance: few

CDR3nt: TGTGCCATCCCTGATTGTAGGGTCCCAGTATGCGGCTACACCTTC
CDR3aa: CAIPDCRVPVCGYTF
d_gene: NA
j_gene: TRBJ1-2
v_gene: TRBV3-1
abundance: NA

CDR3nt: TGTGCCAGCAGCTTAGATGGACCTCCCGGCGAGCAGTACTTC
CDR3aa: CASSLDGPPGEQYF
d_gene: NA
j_gene: TRBJ2-7
v_gene: TRBV7-9
abundance: few

CDR3nt: TGTGCCAGCAGTTTGAGCGGGGGGGCCACCTACAATGAGCAGTTCTTC
CDR3aa: CASSLSGGATYNEQFF
d_gene: TRBD2
j_gene: TRBJ2-1
v_gene: TRBV28
abundance: many

CDR3nt: TGTGCCATCAGTGAGACTCATGGACTAGCGGGGCTAACAGATACGCAGTATTTT
CDR3aa: CAISETHGLAGLTDTQYF
d_gene: TRBD2
j_gene: TRBJ2-3
v_gene: TRBV10-3
abundance: NA

CDR3nt: TGCGCCAGCAGCCATCCCGATTACAGGGGTGCCTACGAGCAGTACTTC
CDR3aa: CASSHPDYRGAYEQYF
d_gene: TRBD1
j_gene: TRBJ2-7
v_gene: TRBV4-1
abundance: few

CDR3nt: TGTGCCAGCAGTGACAAGGCAGATTACAATGAGCAGTTCTTC
CDR3aa: CASSDKADYNEQFF
d_gene: NA
j_gene: TRBJ2-1
v_gene: TRBV6-4
abundance: few

CDR3nt: TGTGCCAGCAAAGTAAGGGGGGCAGAGACCCAGTACTTC
CDR3aa: CASKVRGAETQYF
d_gene: NA
j_gene: TRBJ2-5
v_gene: TRBV6-1
abundance: few

CDR3nt: TGTGCCAGCAGCCCCAGGAGGCTTCGCGGGTACAATGAGCAGTTCTTC
CDR3aa: CASSPRRLRGYNEQFF
d_gene: NA
j_gene: TRBJ2-1
v_gene: TRBV4-2
abundance: NA

CDR3nt: TGTGCCAGCAGCCGCGGACAGGGAGCAGATACGCAGTATTTT
CDR3aa: CASSRGQGADTQYF
d_gene: TRBD1
j_gene: TRBJ2-3
v_gene: TRBV5-6
abundance: NA

CDR3nt: TGTGCCATCAGTATGGAGGGAAGCTCCTATAATTCACCCCTCCACTTT
CDR3aa: CAISMEGSSYNSPLHF
d_gene: NA
j_gene: TRBJ1-6
v_gene: TRBV10-3
abundance: NA

CDR3nt: TGCGCCAGCAGTTCCCCCGGGCCCATGAACACTGAAGCTTTCTTT
CDR3aa: CASSSPGPMNTEAFF
d_gene: NA
j_gene: TRBJ1-1
v_gene: TRBV5-1
abundance: few

CDR3nt: TGTGCCTGGAGTGTAACAGGGGGTAATTCACCCCTCCACTTT
CDR3aa: CAWSVTGGNSPLHF
d_gene: TRBD1
j_gene: TRBJ1-6
v_gene: TRBV30
abundance: few

CDR3nt: TGTGCCAGCAGTTTGATTATGGGGGGCTCCTACGAGCAGTACTTC
CDR3aa: CASSLIMGGSYEQYF
d_gene: NA
j_gene: TRBJ2-7
v_gene: TRBV28
abundance: NA

CDR3nt: TGTGCCAGCAGTTTATCGGCAGGGACAAACACTGAAGCTTTCTTT
CDR3aa: CASSLSAGTNTEAFF
d_gene: NA
j_gene: TRBJ1-1
v_gene: TRBV27
abundance: NA

CDR3nt: TGTGCCAGCAGCGTAGTTGGGAATTCACCCCTCCACTTT
CDR3aa: CASSVVGNSPLHF
d_gene: NA
j_gene: TRBJ1-6
v_gene: TRBV9
abundance: NA

CDR3nt: TGTGCCAGCAGCTTACAGCGGGGAAGGAGCGAGCAGTACTTC
CDR3aa: CASSLQRGRSEQYF
d_gene: TRBD2
j_gene: TRBJ2-7
v_gene: TRBV11-3
abundance: many

CDR3nt: TGCAGTGCGAGGACTAGCGGGGCCCACAATGAGCAGTTCTTC
CDR3aa: CSARTSGAHNEQFF
d_gene: TRBD2
j_gene: TRBJ2-1
v_gene: TRBV20-1
abundance: few

CDR3nt: TGTGCCAGCCGAGATGGCAATCAGCCCCAGCATTTT
CDR3aa: CASRDGNQPQHF
d_gene: NA
j_gene: TRBJ1-5
v_gene: TRBV19
abundance: NA

CDR3nt: TGTGCCAGCAGCTTCGGGGCAGCCAAAGAGACCCAGTACTTC
CDR3aa: CASSFGAAKETQYF
d_gene: NA
j_gene: TRBJ2-5
v_gene: TRBV11-1
abundance: NA

CDR3nt: TGCGCCAGCAGCTTGGAGAGGAGAGTCATCCGGGACACCGGGGAGCTGTTTTTT
CDR3aa: CASSLERRVIRDTGELFF
d_gene: NA
j_gene: TRBJ2-2
v_gene: TRBV5-1
abundance: few

CDR3nt: TGTGCCAGCAGCGCCCCAGGGGCCTGGGGCTACACCTTC
CDR3aa: CASSAPGAWGYTF
d_gene: NA
j_gene: TRBJ1-2
v_gene: TRBV4-2
abundance: NA

CDR3nt: TGTGCCAGCAGCTTGGGACTAGCGGCAGATACGCAGTATTTT
CDR3aa: CASSLGLAADTQYF
d_gene: TRBD2
j_gene: TRBJ2-3
v_gene: TRBV11-2
abundance: many

CDR3nt: TGTGCCAGCAGTTACCCCGGGACAGGAGTAGGGGAGCAGTACTTC
CDR3aa: CASSYPGTGVGEQYF
d_gene: TRBD1
j_gene: TRBJ2-7
v_gene: TRBV6-2/TRBV6-3
abundance: few

CDR3nt: TGCGCCAGCAGCCAAGGACTAACAGGGGGACTGAGGGAGACCCAGTACTTC
CDR3aa: CASSQGLTGGLRETQYF
d_gene: TRBD1
j_gene: TRBJ2-5
v_gene: TRBV4-3
abundance: few

CDR3nt: TGTGCCAGCAGCCCTGTGGGGGTAGCAGGGGCCAACGTCCTGACTTTC
CDR3aa: CASSPVGVAGANVLTF
d_gene: NA
j_gene: TRBJ2-6
v_gene: TRBV5-6
abundance: many

CDR3nt: TGCGCCAGTAGTAAAACAGGGGGGACTGAAGCTTTCTTT
CDR3aa: CASSKTGGTEAFF
d_gene: TRBD1
j_gene: TRBJ1-1
v_gene: TRBV10-2
abundance: NA

CDR3nt: TGTGCCAGCAGCCTCATGACTGTAAAAGAGACCCAGTACTTC
CDR3aa: CASSLMTVKETQYF
d_gene: NA
j_gene: TRBJ2-5
v_gene: TRBV3-1
abundance: few

CDR3nt: TGTGCCAGCAGCTGGGGCCCCTCGGGGGGCACCTTC
CDR3aa: CASSWGPSGGTF
d_gene: NA
j_gene: TRBJ1-2
v_gene: TRBV5-5
abundance: few

CDR3nt: TGTGCCAGTAGTACCGGGGGACAGACTATGGGGGAGACCCAGTACTTC
CDR3aa: CASSTGGQTMGETQYF
d_gene: NA
j_gene: TRBJ2-5
v_gene: TRBV19
abundance: many

CDR3nt: TGCAGCGTTGCTGGGTCCCGCTCTGGAGCTTTCTTT
CDR3aa: CSVAGSRSGAFF
d_gene: NA
j_gene: TRBJ1-1
v_gene: TRBV29-1
abundance: many

CDR3nt: TGTGCCAGCAACCTACCGACTAGCGGGGTGGTGGGGGAGCTGTTTTTT
CDR3aa: CASNLPTSGVVGELFF
d_gene: TRBD2
j_gene: TRBJ2-2
v_gene: TRBV6-2/TRBV6-3
abundance: few

CDR3nt: TGCAGCGTTGAGATGGGGAACCCCTACAATGAGCAGTTCTTC
CDR3aa: CSVEMGNPYNEQFF
d_gene: NA
j_gene: TRBJ2-1
v_gene: TRBV29-1
abundance: medium-sized

CDR3nt: TGTGCCAGTAGGACTAGCGGGGGGAGGACAGATACGCAGTATTTT
CDR3aa: CASRTSGGRTDTQYF
d_gene: TRBD2
j_gene: TRBJ2-3
v_gene: TRBV19
abundance: few

CDR3nt: TGTGCCAGCAGCTTTAGGTTCACCGGGGAGCTGTTTTTT
CDR3aa: CASSFRFTGELFF
d_gene: NA
j_gene: TRBJ2-2
v_gene: TRBV7-2
abundance: NA

CDR3nt: TGCGCCAGCAGCCGTATTAGATGGGGAGACACTGAAGCTTTCTTT
CDR3aa: CASSRIRWGDTEAFF
d_gene: NA
j_gene: TRBJ1-1
v_gene: TRBV5-1
abundance: many

CDR3nt: TGTGCCAGCAGCCGGGGACAGGGACTGAACACTGAAGCTTTCTTT
CDR3aa: CASSRGQGLNTEAFF
d_gene: TRBD1
j_gene: TRBJ1-1
v_gene: TRBV7-2
abundance: few

CDR3nt: TGTGCCATCAGGACGGGAACGGACACCGGGGAGCTGTTTTTT
CDR3aa: CAIRTGTDTGELFF
d_gene: NA
j_gene: TRBJ2-2
v_gene: TRBV10-3
abundance: NA

CDR3nt: TGTGCCAGCAGCGTAGACCTCCGTGGAGAGCAGTACTTC
CDR3aa: CASSVDLRGEQYF
d_gene: NA
j_gene: TRBJ2-7
v_gene: TRBV9
abundance: few

CDR3nt: TGTGCCAGCAGCCAAGGCGGCAGCTCTTATTCACCCCTCCACTTT
CDR3aa: CASSQGGSSYSPLHF
d_gene: NA
j_gene: TRBJ1-6
v_gene: TRBV3-1
abundance: NA

CDR3nt: TGTGCCAGCAGTTACGCCGGACAGGGGAATGAAAAACTGTTTTTT
CDR3aa: CASSYAGQGNEKLFF
d_gene: TRBD1
j_gene: TRBJ1-4
v_gene: TRBV6-5
abundance: NA

CDR3nt: TGTGCCAGCAGCTTGGGACAGCAGGGCAATCAGCCCCAGCATTTT
CDR3aa: CASSLGQQGNQPQHF
d_gene: NA
j_gene: TRBJ1-5
v_gene: TRBV5-6
abundance: many

CDR3nt: TGTGCCAGCAGCTTAGTTGGGTTAGAGACCCAGTACTTC
CDR3aa: CASSLVGLETQYF
d_gene: NA
j_gene: TRBJ2-5
v_gene: TRBV7-2
abundance: many

CDR3nt: TGTGCCAGTAGTTTCACAGGGGAGTACACTGAAGCTTTCTTT
CDR3aa: CASSFTGEYTEAFF
d_gene: TRBD1
j_gene: TRBJ1-1
v_gene: TRBV19
abundance: NA

CDR3nt: TGTGCCATCAGTGAGTCCGGGACAGAAGTGCGTGAAGCTTTCTTT
CDR3aa: CAISESGTEVREAFF
d_gene: TRBD1
j_gene: TRBJ1-1
v_gene: TRBV10-3
abundance: few

CDR3nt: TGTGCCAGCAGTCCCCCGGGCGAAGAGGAGCAGTACTTC
CDR3aa: CASSPPGEEEQYF
d_gene: NA
j_gene: TRBJ2-7
v_gene: TRBV28
abundance: NA

CDR3nt: TGCAGCGTACACAGGGGAAACCAGCCCCAGCATTTT
CDR3aa: CSVHRGNQPQHF
d_gene: TRBD1
j_gene: TRBJ1-5
v_gene: TRBV29-1
abundance: many

CDR3nt: TGTGCCAGCACAGCCGGTTTAGCTAGCGGGGGCATAGAGACCCAGTACTTC
CDR3aa: CASTAGLASGGIETQYF
d_gene: TRBD2
j_gene: TRBJ2-5
v_gene: TRBV9
abundance: many